This T cell receptor (beta chain) was recorded in a study of early T cells in non-severe SARS-CoV-2 infection. This clonotype came up a few times. The CDR3 extends over 14 amino acids. V was clipped by 6 bases and J by 2 bases, with 12 bases between them. Germline V gene sequence: CDR1 MGHRA, CDR2 YSYEKL. A single record per CDR3 protein comes from TCRdb applying MiXCR to the 5' RACE reads. The sample consists of fewer than 65,000 distinct CDR3 sequences, about 9.3% of them appearing once. This receptor was taken from an adult who was a healthcare worker with PCR-confirmed SARS-CoV-2 infection or an uninfected control (not recorded which). Sequencing was carried out using whole blood. V usage is TRBV4-1 and J usage is TRBJ2-3, with a possible D match to TRBD1 (5 bases). CDR3 sequence (DNA): TGCGCCAGCAGTCAGACAGTTTACACAGATACGCAGTATTTT. This codes for CASSQTVYTDTQYF.